This T cell receptor beta chain originates from a study of post-analysis software for immune sequencing data. Study at large: Relapsing-remitting, secondary progressive and progressive-relapsing forms made up the multiple sclerosis disease courses.

Study findings and constraints: Relative to controls, patients had five TRBV segments at higher frequency, with TRBV5-6, TRBV5-1 and TRBV20-1 among these. Normalized Chao1 diversity was significantly reduced in patients versus controls. Samples sharing a preparation batch grouped tightly together when assessed by F measure.

Each TCR beta cDNA library carried unique molecular identifiers. There were about 1 to 10 million T cells, and about 500,000 cDNA molecules came from them. A single record per CDR3 protein comes from TCRdb applying MiXCR to the PCR reads. This sample has around 180,000 distinct CDR3 sequences, with approximately 31% found just once. A note on this clonotype: Its antigen remains unidentified.

CDR1 LGHDT and CDR2 YNNKEL come from the germline V gene (reference sequence). The CDR3 spans 13 residues. The V end lost 4 bases, the J end lost 1 base, and 7 bases lay between the germline ends. The chain is built from TRBV3-1 and TRBJ1-1; D gene ambiguous. The material sequenced was blood. The sequence came from a girl aged 5-17 years with multiple sclerosis. The CDR3 loop is CASSRRQNTEAFF. The DNA for the CDR3 is TGTGCCAGCAGCCGCAGACAGAACACTGAAGCTTTCTTT.